The clone carrying this T cell receptor (beta chain) has only a few counts. Antigen: not known. This sample is part of a study of cytotoxic CD8 clonotypes in ibrutinib-treated CLL. Background on the study: There were 11 relapsed/refractory patients and about 14 treatment-naive patients, and around 17 were IGHV unmutated. Recorded responses included about 25 partial and 2 complete; following median approximately 68 months, approximately 14 stayed remitted and about 12 progressed.

Assay: immunoSEQ multiplex PCR; the TCRdb copy retains only in-frame clones and omits some. Seen here are about 140,000 clones, 85% to 95% observed once, and the top ten hold 11%. Study conclusions and caveats: Sustained-remission and progressing patients' sampling times differed. Clonality showed a rise at ibrutinib response that reversed toward baseline at progression.

CDR3 length: 13 amino acids. Trimming stripped 7 bases from V and 5 bases from J, with 11 bases between. CDR1 is LNHDA and CDR2 is SQIVND in the germline V gene (reference sequence). Here the sequenced sample was PBMCs, taken after 12 months of ibrutinib treatment. V is TRBV19 and J is TRBJ1-4; D ambiguous. This TCR was sampled from a human donor with chronic lymphocytic leukemia. The CDR3 coding sequence is TGTGCCAGTAATGGGCAGAAGAATGAAAAACTGTTTTTT. Encoded protein: CASNGQKNEKLFF.